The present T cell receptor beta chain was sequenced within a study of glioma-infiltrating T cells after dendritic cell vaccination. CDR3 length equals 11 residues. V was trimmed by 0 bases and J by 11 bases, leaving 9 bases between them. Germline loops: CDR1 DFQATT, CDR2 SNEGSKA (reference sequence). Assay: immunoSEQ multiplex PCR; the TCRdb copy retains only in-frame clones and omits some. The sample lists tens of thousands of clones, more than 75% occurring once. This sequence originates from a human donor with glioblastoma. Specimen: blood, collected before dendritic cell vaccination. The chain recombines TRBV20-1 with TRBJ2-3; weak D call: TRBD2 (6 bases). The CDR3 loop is CSAREDYRQYF. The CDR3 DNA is TGCAGTGCTAGAGAGGACTATCGGCAGTATTTT.